This T cell receptor (beta chain) was obtained from a study of CD8+ T cells in alopecia areata. This clone was seen more than once but under ten times. Other DNA sequences in this specimen translate into the identical CDR3. There are 12 residues in the CDR3. CDR1 is SQVTM and CDR2 is ANQGSEA in the germline V gene. Trimming cost V 1 base and J 3 bases, with 5 bases left between them. The sample's treatment: oral pan-JAK inhibitor, 5-10 mg twice daily. It was cDNA, reverse transcribed from extracted RNA, that served as the sequencing template. Method: immunoSEQ multiplex PCR; TCRdb's copy keeps in-frame clones and lacks some. This table has about 220,000 clones, approximately 57% appearing once.

Here the sequenced sample was CD4+ T cells sorted from blood, taken at week 4, from a patient treated with tofacitinib. The rearrangement uses TRBV29-1 and TRBJ2-3; D is undetermined. This clonotype was sampled from a human donor with alopecia areata. CDR3 DNA sequence: TGCAGCGTTGAAGCTGGGACAGATACGCAGTATTTT. Translated: CSVEAGTDTQYF.